The following is a TCR beta chain sequence with its context. The sample originates from a study of shared clonotypes between healthy human individuals. The assay was immunoSEQ multiplex PCR, and TCRdb's table has in-frame clones only and misses some. The table includes over a million clones, about three quarters detected once. This CDR3 spans 18 amino acids. The germline CDR1 and CDR2 sequences are ENHRY and SYGVKD. J lost 4 bases, V lost 2 bases, and 11 bases had no gene match. The sequence derives from a man aged 18 to 29 in good health. The chain combines TRBV10-3 with TRBJ2-5; TRBD1 matches 12 bases. Sequencing input: memory CD4+ T cells sorted from blood. Documented subset: CD45RA-negative fraction. CDR3: CAISERDRGRGLGETQYF. The CDR3 nucleotides are TGTGCCATCAGTGAGAGGGACAGGGGGCGCGGGTTGGGAGAGACCCAGTACTTC.